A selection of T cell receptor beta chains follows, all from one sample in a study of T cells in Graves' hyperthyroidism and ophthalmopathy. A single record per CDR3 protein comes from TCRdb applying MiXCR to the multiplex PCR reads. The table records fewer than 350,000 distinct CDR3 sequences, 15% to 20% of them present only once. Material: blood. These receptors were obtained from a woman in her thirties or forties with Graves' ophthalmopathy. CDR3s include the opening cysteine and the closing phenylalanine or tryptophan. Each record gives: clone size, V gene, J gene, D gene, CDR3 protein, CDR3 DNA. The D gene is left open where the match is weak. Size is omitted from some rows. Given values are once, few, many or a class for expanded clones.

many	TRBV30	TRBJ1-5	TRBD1	CAWSVGQGSNQPQHF	TGTGCCTGGAGTGTGGGACAGGGAAGCAATCAGCCCCAGCATTTT
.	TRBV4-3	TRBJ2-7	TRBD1	CASSQETTGTGGYEQYF	TGCGCCAGCAGCCAAGAAACTACCGGGACAGGGGGATACGAGCAGTACTTC
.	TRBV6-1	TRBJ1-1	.	CASSEPSPNTEAFF	TGTGCCAGCAGTGAACCTTCCCCAAACACTGAAGCTTTCTTT
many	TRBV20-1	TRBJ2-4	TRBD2	CSARTSGITKSIQYF	TGCAGTGCTCGGACTAGCGGGATAACCAAAAGCATTCAGTACTTC
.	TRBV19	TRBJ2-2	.	CASSMVPGAGDTGELFF	TGTGCCAGTAGTATGGTCCCCGGGGCCGGGGACACCGGGGAGCTGTTTTTT
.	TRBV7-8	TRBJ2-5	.	CASSLRAGGTQYF	TGTGCCAGCAGCTTACGTGCTGGCGGTACCCAGTACTTC
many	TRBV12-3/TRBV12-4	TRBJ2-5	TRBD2	CASRAGVGETQYF	TGTGCCAGCAGAGCGGGAGTGGGAGAGACCCAGTACTTC
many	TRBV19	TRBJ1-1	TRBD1	CASSTWDSQEAFF	TGTGCCAGTAGTACGTGGGACAGTCAAGAAGCTTTCTTT
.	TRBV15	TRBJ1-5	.	CATSRVVRGSNQPQHF	TGTGCCACCAGCAGAGTGGTCAGGGGAAGCAATCAGCCCCAGCATTTT
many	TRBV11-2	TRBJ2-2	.	CASSLDLVYGELFF	TGTGCCAGCAGCTTAGATTTAGTCTACGGGGAGCTGTTTTTT
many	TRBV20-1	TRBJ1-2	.	CSAIPFGGGSGYGYTF	TGCAGTGCTATCCCCTTTGGGGGGGGCTCGGGCTATGGCTACACCTTC
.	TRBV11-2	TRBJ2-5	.	CASSQNRGYQETQYF	TGTGCCAGCAGCCAAAACCGGGGGTACCAAGAGACCCAGTACTTC
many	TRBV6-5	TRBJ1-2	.	CASSYLDNYGYTF	TGTGCCAGCAGTTACCTTGATAACTATGGCTACACCTTC
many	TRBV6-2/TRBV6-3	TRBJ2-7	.	CASKSSGDREQYF	TGTGCCAGCAAAAGTTCGGGCGACCGGGAGCAGTACTTC
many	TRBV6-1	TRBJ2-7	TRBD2	CASSEAGLALDEQYF	TGTGCCAGCAGTGAAGCAGGACTAGCTCTCGACGAGCAGTACTTC
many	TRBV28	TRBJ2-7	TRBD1	CASSLSGWWGQGVYEQYF	TGTGCCAGCAGTTTGAGTGGTTGGTGGGGACAGGGGGTCTACGAGCAGTACTTC
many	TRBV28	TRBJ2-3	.	CASTFRFSTDTQYF	TGTGCCAGCACCTTTAGGTTTAGCACAGATACGCAGTATTTT
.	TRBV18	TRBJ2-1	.	CASSPRTGRYNEQFF	TGTGCCAGCTCACCACGTACAGGGCGTTACAATGAGCAGTTCTTC
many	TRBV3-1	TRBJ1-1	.	CASRLDREAFF	TGTGCCAGCAGGCTAGACAGAGAAGCTTTCTTT
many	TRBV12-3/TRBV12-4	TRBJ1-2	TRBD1	CASTLQQGAGYGYTF	TGTGCCAGCACCCTCCAACAGGGGGCTGGCTATGGCTACACCTTC
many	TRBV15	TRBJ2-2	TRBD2	CATKGLAGYTGELFF	TGTGCCACCAAGGGACTAGCGGGGTACACCGGGGAGCTGTTTTTT
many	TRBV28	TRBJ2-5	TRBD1	CASSSQRDSARTQYF	TGTGCCAGCAGTTCCCAGAGGGACAGCGCCCGGACCCAGTACTTC
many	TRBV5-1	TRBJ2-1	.	CASSFGQGSNEQFF	TGCGCCAGCAGCTTCGGGCAGGGCAGCAATGAGCAGTTCTTC
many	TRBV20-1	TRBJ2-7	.	CSARGTVRYEQYF	TGCAGTGCTCGCGGGACCGTTCGATACGAGCAGTACTTC
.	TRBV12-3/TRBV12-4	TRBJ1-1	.	CASKGNTVNTEAFF	TGTGCCAGCAAGGGGAACACAGTGAACACTGAAGCTTTCTTT
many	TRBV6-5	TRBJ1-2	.	CASSYSGGTQTNYGYTF	TGTGCCAGCAGTTACTCGGGCGGGACACAAACTAACTATGGCTACACCTTC
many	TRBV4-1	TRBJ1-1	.	CASSQDGLTGGAEAFF	TGCGCCAGCAGCCAAGACGGACTGACTGGGGGAGCTGAAGCTTTCTTT
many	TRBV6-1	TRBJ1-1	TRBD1	CTSTRGDTEAFF	TGTACCAGCACCAGGGGGGACACTGAAGCTTTCTTT
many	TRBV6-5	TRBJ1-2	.	CASVEGQGQGYGYTF	TGTGCCAGCGTTGAGGGGCAGGGGCAGGGCTATGGCTACACCTTC
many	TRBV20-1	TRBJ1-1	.	CSALRVNTEAFF	TGCAGTGCCCTTCGGGTGAACACTGAAGCTTTCTTT
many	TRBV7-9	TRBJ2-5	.	CASSSPPGGQQETQYF	TGTGCCAGCAGCTCCCCCCCCGGGGGACAGCAAGAGACCCAGTACTTC
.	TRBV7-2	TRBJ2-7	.	CASSLAEHEQYF	TGTGCCAGCAGCTTAGCGGAGCACGAGCAGTACTTC
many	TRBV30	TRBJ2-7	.	CAWSGNSLSYEQYF	TGTGCCTGGAGTGGAAACAGTCTCTCCTACGAGCAGTACTTC
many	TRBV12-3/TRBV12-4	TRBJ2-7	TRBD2	CASRASAGREQYF	TGTGCCAGCAGAGCCTCAGCGGGAAGGGAGCAGTACTTC
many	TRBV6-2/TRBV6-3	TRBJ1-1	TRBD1	CASSYSRKKTGGIRAAFF	TGTGCCAGCAGTTACTCGAGGAAAAAGACAGGGGGGATTCGAGCCGCTTTCTTT
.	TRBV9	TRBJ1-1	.	CASSVFQNTEAFF	TGTGCCAGCAGCGTCTTCCAGAACACTGAAGCTTTCTTT
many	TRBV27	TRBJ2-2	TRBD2	CASSLSGRATGELFF	TGTGCCAGCAGTTTGAGCGGGAGGGCCACCGGGGAGCTGTTTTTT
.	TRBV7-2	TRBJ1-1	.	CASSQDPGTEAFF	TGTGCCAGCAGCCAAGACCCGGGGACTGAAGCTTTCTTT
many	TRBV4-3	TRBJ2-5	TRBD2	CASSPSGSMLETQYF	TGCGCCAGCAGCCCTAGCGGGAGTATGTTAGAGACCCAGTACTTC
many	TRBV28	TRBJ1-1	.	CASSWGSVNTEAFF	TGTGCCAGCAGCTGGGGGTCAGTGAACACTGAAGCTTTCTTT
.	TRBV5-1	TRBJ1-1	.	CASRGGNTEAFF	TGCGCCAGTAGGGGGGGGAACACTGAAGCTTTCTTT
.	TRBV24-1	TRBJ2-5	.	CATSDLNRGRETQYF	TGTGCCACCAGTGATTTGAATCGGGGTCGAGAGACCCAGTACTTC